The entry below gives a single T cell receptor (beta chain) sequence along with its context. Its antigen remains unknown. With 60 Vbeta and 13 Jbeta primers, the PCR was carried out. TCRdb keeps only in-frame clones here, not all; method: immunoSEQ multiplex PCR. This table has about 160,000 clones, around 68% appearing once. The source of the sample is a study of cytomegalovirus exposure and HLA in healthy donors. Findings and caveats of the study: Cytomegalovirus status, reportedly, was diagnosed with high specificity and sensitivity by the classifier. When the data were analyzed later, several of the most significant clusters appeared to be linked to common viral pathogens. It was taken for granted in presence/absence analyses that sequencing depth across donors was roughly uniform.

Per germline, CDR1 SGDLS and CDR2 YYNGEE. Deletions cut 4 bases from V and 4 bases from J, with 17 bases between. CDR3 size: 15 residues. The sample taken for sequencing was PBMCs. V gene TRBV9 combines with J gene TRBJ1-2, with D possibly matching TRBD1 (5 bases). The sequence was obtained from a woman aged 40 to 55 in good health and CMV-seropositive. CDR3 coding DNA: TGTGCCAGCAGCCCCGACAGAAGTTTCTTCTATGGCTACACCTTC. Amino acids: CASSPDRSFFYGYTF.